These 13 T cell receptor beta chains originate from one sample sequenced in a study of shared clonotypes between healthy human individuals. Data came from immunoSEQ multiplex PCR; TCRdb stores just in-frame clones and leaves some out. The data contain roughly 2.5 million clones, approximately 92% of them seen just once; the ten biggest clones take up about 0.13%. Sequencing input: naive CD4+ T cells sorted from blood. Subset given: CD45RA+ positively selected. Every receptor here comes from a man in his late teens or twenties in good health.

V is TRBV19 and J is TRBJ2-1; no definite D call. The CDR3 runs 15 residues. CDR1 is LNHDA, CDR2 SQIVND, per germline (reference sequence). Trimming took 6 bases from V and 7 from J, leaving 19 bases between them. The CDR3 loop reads CASRPAESSRNEQFF. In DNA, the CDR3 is TGTGCCAGTAGACCGGCGGAGTCCTCTCGGAATGAGCAGTTCTTC. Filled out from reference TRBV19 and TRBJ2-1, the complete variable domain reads DGGITQSPKYLFRKEGQNVTLSCEQNLNHDAMYWYRQDPGQGLRLIYYSQIVNDFQKGDIAEGYSVSREKKESFPLTVTSAQKNPTAFYLCASRPAESSRNEQFFGPGTRLTVL.

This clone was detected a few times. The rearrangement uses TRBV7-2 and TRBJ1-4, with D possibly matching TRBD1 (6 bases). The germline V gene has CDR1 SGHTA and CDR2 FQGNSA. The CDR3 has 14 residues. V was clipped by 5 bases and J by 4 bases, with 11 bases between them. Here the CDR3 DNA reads TGTGCCAGCAGCACAGGACAGATTAATGAAAAACTGTTTTTT. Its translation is CASSTGQINEKLFF. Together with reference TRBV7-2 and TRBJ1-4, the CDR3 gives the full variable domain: GAGVSQSPSNKVTEKGKDVELRCDPISGHTALYWYRQSLGQGLEFLIYFQGNSAPDKSGLPSDRFSAERTGGSVSTLTIQRTQQEDSAVYLCASSTGQINEKLFFGSGTQLSVL.

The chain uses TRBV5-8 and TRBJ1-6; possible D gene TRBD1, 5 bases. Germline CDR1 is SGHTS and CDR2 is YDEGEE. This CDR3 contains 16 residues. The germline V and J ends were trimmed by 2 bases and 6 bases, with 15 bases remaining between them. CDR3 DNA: TGTGCCAGCAGCTTTAGAGGGGCCGGTGGTAATTCACCCCTCCACTTT. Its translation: CASSFRGAGGNSPLHF.

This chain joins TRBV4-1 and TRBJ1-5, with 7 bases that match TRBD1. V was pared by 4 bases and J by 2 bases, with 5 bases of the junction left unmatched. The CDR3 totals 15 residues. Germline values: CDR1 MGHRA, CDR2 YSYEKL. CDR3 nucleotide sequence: TGCGCCAGCAGCCCCGAGGGGGCTGGCAATCAGCCCCAGCATTTT. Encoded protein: CASSPEGAGNQPQHF.

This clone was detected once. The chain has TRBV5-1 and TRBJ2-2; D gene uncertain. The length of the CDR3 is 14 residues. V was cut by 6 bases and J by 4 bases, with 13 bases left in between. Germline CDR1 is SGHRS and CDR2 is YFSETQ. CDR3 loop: CASKAETTTGELFF. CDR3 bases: TGCGCCAGCAAAGCAGAAACCACCACCGGGGAGCTGTTTTTT.

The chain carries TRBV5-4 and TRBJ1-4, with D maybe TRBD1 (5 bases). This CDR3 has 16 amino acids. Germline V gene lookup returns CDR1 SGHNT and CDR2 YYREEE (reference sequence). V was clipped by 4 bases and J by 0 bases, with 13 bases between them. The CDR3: CASSDKRGSTNEKLFF. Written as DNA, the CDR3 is TGTGCCAGCAGCGACAAAAGGGGATCAACTAATGAAAAACTGTTTTTT.

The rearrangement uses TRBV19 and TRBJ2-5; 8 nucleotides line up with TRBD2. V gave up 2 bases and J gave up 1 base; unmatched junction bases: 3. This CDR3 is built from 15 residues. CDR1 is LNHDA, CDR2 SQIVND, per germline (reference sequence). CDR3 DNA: TGTGCCAGTAGTATACGGGGGGGGATCCAAGAGACCCAGTACTTC. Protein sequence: CASSIRGGIQETQYF.

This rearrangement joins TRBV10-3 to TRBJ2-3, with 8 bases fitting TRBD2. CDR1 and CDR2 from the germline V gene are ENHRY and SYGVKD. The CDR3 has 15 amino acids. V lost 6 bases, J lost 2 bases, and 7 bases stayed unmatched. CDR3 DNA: TGTGCCATCAGCTACCGAGCGGGAGTCACAGATACGCAGTATTTT. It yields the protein CAISYRAGVTDTQYF.

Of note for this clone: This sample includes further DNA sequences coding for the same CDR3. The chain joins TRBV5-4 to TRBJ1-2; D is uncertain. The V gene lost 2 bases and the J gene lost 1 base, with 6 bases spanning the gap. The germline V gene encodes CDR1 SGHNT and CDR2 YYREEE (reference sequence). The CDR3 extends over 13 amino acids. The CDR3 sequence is CASSFTGNYGYTF. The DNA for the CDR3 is TGTGCCAGCAGCTTCACGGGTAACTATGGCTACACCTTC. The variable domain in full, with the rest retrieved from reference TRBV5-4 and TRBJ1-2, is ETGVTQSPTHLIKTRGQQVTLRCSSQSGHNTVSWYQQALGQGPQFIFQYYREEENGRGNFPPRFSGLQFPNYSSELNVNALELDDSALYLCASSFTGNYGYTFGSGTRLTVV.

The CDR3 DNA reads TGTGCCAGCAGTCTTGCGACAGGGGACTATGGCTACACCTTC. Amino acids: CASSLATGDYGYTF. The V call is TRBV2, the J call TRBJ1-2, with TRBD1 identical over 8 bases. The germline CDR1 and CDR2 sequences are SNHLY and FYNNEI. The V and J ends lost 5 bases and 3 bases, in that order; junction bases with no gene match: 5. The CDR3 sequence is 14 residues long. The variable domain in full, with the rest retrieved from reference TRBV2 and TRBJ1-2, is EPEVTQTPSHQVTQMGQEVILRCVPISNHLYFYWYRQILGQKVEFLVSFYNNEISEKSEIFDDQFSVERPDGSNFTLKIRSTKLEDSAMYFCASSLATGDYGYTFGSGTRLTVV.

In DNA, the CDR3 is TGCAGCGTTGATTCCTCGGGGGGAGGCACTGAAGCTTTCTTT. This sequence encodes CSVDSSGGGTEAFF. The rearrangement uses TRBV29-1 and TRBJ1-1; D may be TRBD1 (5 bases). V lost 3 bases to trimming and J lost 4 bases, with 15 bases between them. This CDR3 region has 14 residues. The germline V gene encodes CDR1 SQVTM and CDR2 ANQGSEA.

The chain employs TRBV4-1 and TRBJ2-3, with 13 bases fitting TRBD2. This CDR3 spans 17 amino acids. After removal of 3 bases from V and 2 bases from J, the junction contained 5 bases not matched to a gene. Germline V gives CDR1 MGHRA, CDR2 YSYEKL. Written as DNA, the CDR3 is TGCGCCAGCAGCCAGCCGGGACTAGCGGGACACACAGATACGCAGTATTTT. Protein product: CASSQPGLAGHTDTQYF.

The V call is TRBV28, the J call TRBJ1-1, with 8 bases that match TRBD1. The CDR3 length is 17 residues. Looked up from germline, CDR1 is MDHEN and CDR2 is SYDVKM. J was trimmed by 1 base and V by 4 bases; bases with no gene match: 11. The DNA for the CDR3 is TGTGCCAGCAGTTCCACCCCGTACAGGGGGAAGAACACTGAAGCTTTCTTT. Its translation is CASSSTPYRGKNTEAFF.